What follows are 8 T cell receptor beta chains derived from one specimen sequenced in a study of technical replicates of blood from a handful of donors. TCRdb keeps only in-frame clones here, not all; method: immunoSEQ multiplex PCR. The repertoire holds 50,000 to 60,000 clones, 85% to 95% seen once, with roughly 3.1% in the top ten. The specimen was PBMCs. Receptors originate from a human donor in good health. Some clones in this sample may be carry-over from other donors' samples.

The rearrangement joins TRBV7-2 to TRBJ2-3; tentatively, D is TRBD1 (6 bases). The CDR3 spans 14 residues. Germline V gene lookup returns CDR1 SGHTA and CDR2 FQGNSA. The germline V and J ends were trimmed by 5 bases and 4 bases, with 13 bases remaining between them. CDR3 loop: CASSTNRAPDTQYF. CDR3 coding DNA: TGTGCCAGCAGCACAAACAGGGCTCCAGATACGCAGTATTTT.

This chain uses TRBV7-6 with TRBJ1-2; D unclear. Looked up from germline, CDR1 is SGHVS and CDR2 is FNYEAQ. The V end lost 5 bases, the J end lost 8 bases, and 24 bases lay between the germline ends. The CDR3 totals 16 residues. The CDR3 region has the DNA TGTGCCAGCAGCAGAAGGGCAGATGCGACTAAGGAGGGCTACACCTTC. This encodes CASSRRADATKEGYTF.

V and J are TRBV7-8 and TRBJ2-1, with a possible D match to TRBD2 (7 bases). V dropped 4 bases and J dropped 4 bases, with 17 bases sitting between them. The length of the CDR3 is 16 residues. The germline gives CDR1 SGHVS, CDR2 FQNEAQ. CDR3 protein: CASSYVGGLLYNEQFF. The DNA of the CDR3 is TGTGCCAGCAGCTACGTGGGGGGGCTCCTTTACAATGAGCAGTTCTTC.

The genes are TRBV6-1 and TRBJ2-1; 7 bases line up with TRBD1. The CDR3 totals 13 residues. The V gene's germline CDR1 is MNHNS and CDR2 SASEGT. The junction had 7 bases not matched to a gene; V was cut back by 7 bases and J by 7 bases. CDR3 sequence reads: CASTDRVGNEQFF. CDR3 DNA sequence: TGTGCCAGCACCGACAGGGTGGGAAATGAGCAGTTCTTC.

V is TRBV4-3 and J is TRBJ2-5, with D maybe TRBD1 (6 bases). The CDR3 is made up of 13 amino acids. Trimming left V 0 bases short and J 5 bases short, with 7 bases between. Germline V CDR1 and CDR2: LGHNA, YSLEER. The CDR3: CASSQDRGETQYF. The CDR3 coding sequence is TGCGCCAGCAGCCAAGACAGGGGCGAGACCCAGTACTTC.

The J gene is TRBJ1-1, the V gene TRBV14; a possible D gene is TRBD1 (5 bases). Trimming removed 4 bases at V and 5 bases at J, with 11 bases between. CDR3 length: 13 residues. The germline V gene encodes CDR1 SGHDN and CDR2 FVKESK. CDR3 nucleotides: TGTGCCAGCAGCCCCCAGCAGGGTACTGAAGCTTTCTTT. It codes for CASSPQQGTEAFF.

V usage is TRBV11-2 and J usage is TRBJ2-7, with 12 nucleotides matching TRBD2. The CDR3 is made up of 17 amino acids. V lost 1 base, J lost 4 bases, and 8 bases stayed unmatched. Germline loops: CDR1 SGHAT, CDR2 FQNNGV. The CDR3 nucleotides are TGTGCCAGCAGCTTAGCAGGCCCGACTAGCGGGAGTTACGAGCAGTACTTC. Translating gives CASSLAGPTSGSYEQYF.

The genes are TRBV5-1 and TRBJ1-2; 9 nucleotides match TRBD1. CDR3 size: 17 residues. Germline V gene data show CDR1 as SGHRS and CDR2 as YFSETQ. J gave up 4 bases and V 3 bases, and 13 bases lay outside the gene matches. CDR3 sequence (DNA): TGCGCCAGCAGCTACGCCCCCGGGACAGGGAGTGCCTATGGCTACACCTTC. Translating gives CASSYAPGTGSAYGYTF.